This T cell receptor beta chain was sequenced in a study of control samples from healthy donors and cancer patients. Profiled with immunoSEQ multiplex PCR; TCRdb holds only in-frame clones, not every one. The sample shows fewer than 150,000 clones, more than 80% of them seen only once. Losses at the gene ends were 6 bases for V and 5 bases for J; bases not matched to a gene: 6. Germline CDR1 and CDR2: MNHEY and SVGAGI. CDR3 length: 14 residues. This TCR was recovered from a man younger than 35 in good health. Sequencing input: blood. The rearrangement uses TRBV6-5 and TRBJ1-5; the match to TRBD1 covers 8 bases. CDR3 sequence: CASRQHRGDQPQHF. In nucleotides, the CDR3 is TGTGCCAGCAGACAACACAGGGGGGATCAGCCCCAGCATTTT.